A selection of T cell receptor beta chains follows, all from one sample in a study of Ad26.COV2.S vaccination and SARS-CoV-2 variants. Method: immunoSEQ multiplex PCR; TCRdb's copy keeps in-frame clones and lacks some. The repertoire includes over 400,000 clones, about 90% of them detected once, and around 1.7% sits in the top ten. Sample: peripheral blood, taken in a trial of Ad26.COV2.S vaccine versus placebo. Receptor source: a person aged 18-60 years who received the Ad26.COV2.S COVID-19 vaccine or a placebo. Both conserved end residues are part of each CDR3. The D gene is left open where the match is weak. Clone size is not always given. Where it is, it says once, few, many or a class for expanded clones.

size	V	J	D	CDR3	DNA
.	TRBV11-2	TRBJ2-7	.	CASSNQGYEQYF	TGTGCCAGCAGCAACCAGGGTTACGAGCAGTACTTC
.	TRBV10-3	TRBJ1-2	.	CAISGEGIRYGYTF	TGTGCCATCTCCGGGGAGGGGATTCGCTATGGCTACACCTTC
once	TRBV27	TRBJ2-7	.	CASSFGELGEQYF	TGTGCCAGCAGTTTCGGGGAGCTGGGCGAGCAGTACTTC
once	TRBV16	TRBJ1-4	.	CASSQYLSGANEKLFF	TGTGCCAGCAGCCAATACCTTTCAGGGGCTAATGAAAAACTGTTTTTT
.	TRBV2	TRBJ2-3	TRBD2	CASSDLGLAGGTDTQYF	TGTGCCAGCAGTGATTTAGGGCTAGCGGGTGGCACAGATACGCAGTATTTT
once	TRBV11-3	TRBJ2-1	TRBD1	CASSKQTGAPYNEQFF	TGTGCCAGCAGCAAGCAGACAGGGGCTCCCTACAATGAGCAGTTCTTC
.	TRBV2	TRBJ2-7	TRBD1	CASSEGGTGDFYEQYF	TGTGCCAGCAGTGAAGGTGGGACAGGGGATTTTTACGAGCAGTACTTC
once	TRBV12-3/TRBV12-4	TRBJ1-1	TRBD1	CASSLQGATEAFF	TGTGCCAGCAGTCTCCAGGGGGCGACTGAAGCTTTCTTT
once	TRBV19	TRBJ1-2	.	CASRIEGEMRGYTF	TGTGCCAGTCGGATTGAGGGGGAGATGAGGGGCTACACCTTC
few	TRBV30	TRBJ1-5	TRBD1	CAWGQGDQPQHF	TGTGCCTGGGGACAGGGCGATCAGCCCCAGCATTTT
.	TRBV10-2	TRBJ1-3	TRBD1	CASEGQGNTIYF	TGCGCCAGCGAGGGACAGGGAAACACCATATATTTT
.	TRBV5-4	TRBJ2-3	.	CASSSRSVDTQYF	TGTGCCAGCAGCTCCCGATCGGTGGATACGCAGTATTTT
.	TRBV5-1	TRBJ1-2	TRBD1	CASRSQDRGEGYTF	TGCGCCAGCAGAAGTCAGGACAGGGGCGAAGGCTACACCTTC
.	TRBV4-3	TRBJ2-2	.	CASSRRTGNTGELFF	TGCGCCAGCAGCCGTCGGACGGGGAACACCGGGGAGCTGTTTTTT
.	TRBV6-5	TRBJ2-7	TRBD1	CASRDRGHEQYF	TGTGCCAGCCGGGACAGGGGCCACGAGCAGTACTTC
.	TRBV7-9	TRBJ2-5	TRBD2	CASSFAGGHPRTQYF	TGTGCCAGCAGCTTTGCGGGGGGCCACCCGAGGACCCAGTACTTC
.	TRBV10-2	TRBJ1-6	TRBD1	CASGTVYNSPLHF	TGCGCCAGCGGGACAGTCTATAATTCACCCCTCCACTTT
.	TRBV10-1	TRBJ1-1	.	CASSESRSTEAFF	TGCGCCAGCAGTGAGTCCAGGAGTACTGAAGCTTTCTTT
once	TRBV15	TRBJ2-3	.	CATSRWGSTDTQYF	TGTGCCACCAGCAGGTGGGGGAGCACAGATACGCAGTATTTT
.	TRBV7-2	TRBJ1-5	.	CASSPDSRGGNQPQHF	TGTGCCAGCAGCCCTGACTCGCGCGGGGGCAATCAGCCCCAGCATTTT
.	TRBV18	TRBJ2-3	.	CASSPQRPTALTDTQYF	TGTGCCAGCTCACCACAAAGACCGACAGCGCTGACAGATACGCAGTATTTT
.	TRBV14	TRBJ1-2	.	CASGDTYGYTF	TGTGCCAGCGGTGACACCTATGGCTACACCTTC
.	TRBV18	TRBJ2-5	.	CASSPSLSRVSPETQYF	TGTGCCAGCTCACCATCTTTATCAAGGGTTTCCCCAGAGACCCAGTACTTC
.	TRBV19	TRBJ1-5	.	CASKRQAGNQPQHF	TGTGCCAGTAAGAGGCAGGCGGGTAATCAGCCCCAGCATTTT
.	TRBV20-1	TRBJ2-5	TRBD2	CSASSGGAIETQYF	TGCAGTGCTAGTAGCGGGGGGGCTATAGAGACCCAGTACTTC
.	TRBV4-3	TRBJ2-1	.	CASSQGVRVSYNEQFF	TGCGCCAGCAGCCAGGGGGTAAGGGTCTCCTACAATGAGCAGTTCTTC
.	TRBV19	TRBJ1-2	TRBD1	CASSTSAGTGPVGGYTF	TGTGCCAGTAGTACTTCGGCCGGGACAGGGCCCGTGGGTGGCTACACCTTC
.	TRBV28	TRBJ1-2	.	CATRDGVRYTF	TGTGCCACTCGGGATGGGGTGCGATACACCTTC
.	TRBV29-1	TRBJ2-3	TRBD1	CSVGQGVVDTQYF	TGCAGCGTGGGACAGGGGGTGGTAGATACGCAGTATTTT
.	TRBV4-3	TRBJ2-7	TRBD2	CASSGEGMYEQYF	TGCGCCAGCAGCGGGGAGGGTATGTACGAGCAGTACTTC
.	TRBV10-3	TRBJ1-2	.	CAISDRVDYGYTF	TGTGCCATCAGTGACAGAGTCGACTATGGCTACACCTTC
once	TRBV7-9	TRBJ1-2	.	CASTLPPDGSYGYTF	TGTGCCAGCACCCTTCCCCCGGACGGAAGCTATGGCTACACCTTC
.	TRBV7-8	TRBJ2-6	.	CASSAPGFSGANVLTF	TGTGCCAGCAGCGCCCCAGGGTTCTCTGGGGCCAACGTCCTGACTTTC
few	TRBV2	TRBJ1-5	.	CASSERVTNQPQHF	TGTGCCAGCAGTGAAAGGGTAACCAATCAGCCCCAGCATTTT
.	TRBV19	TRBJ1-1	TRBD1	CASSIDLILGQRTEAFF	TGTGCCAGTAGTATAGATCTAATCCTGGGACAGAGAACTGAAGCTTTCTTT
few	TRBV5-6	TRBJ1-1	.	CASSLGKKEAFF	TGTGCCAGCAGCTTGGGCAAAAAAGAAGCTTTCTTT
.	TRBV15	TRBJ1-4	.	CATSRDLSFSAREKLFF	TGTGCCACCAGCAGAGATCTGAGTTTCTCTGCTCGGGAAAAACTGTTTTTT
once	TRBV5-1	TRBJ2-7	.	CASSLALSYEQYF	TGCGCCAGCAGCTTGGCCCTTTCCTACGAGCAGTACTTC
.	TRBV4-3	TRBJ2-7	.	CASSQDLSPRYEQYF	TGCGCCAGCAGCCAAGATCTAAGTCCCCGCTACGAGCAGTACTTC
once	TRBV30	TRBJ1-5	.	CAWSARLDQPQHF	TGTGCCTGGAGTGCTAGACTAGATCAGCCCCAGCATTTT